This TCR beta chain was observed in a study of T cell changes during pregnancy in multiple sclerosis. This clone was recorded once. Assay used: immunoSEQ multiplex PCR; TCRdb lists only in-frame clones, some missing. The sample includes about 66,000 clones, about 91% of them seen just once. The V end was cut by 7 bases, the J end by 0 bases, with 10 bases between. Germline lookup yields CDR1 ENHRY and CDR2 SYGVKD. This CDR3 region has 13 residues. The source of this sequence is a female donor with multiple sclerosis, enrolled in a pregnancy study. This rearrangement joins TRBV10-3 to TRBJ2-7, with D tentatively TRBD1 (6 bases). The specimen was CD8+ T cells from peripheral blood mononuclear cells, collected before pregnancy. The CDR3 is CAITVDSSYEQYF. In nucleotides, the CDR3 is TGTGCCATCACCGTGGACAGCTCCTACGAGCAGTACTTC.